Each of the 20 T cell receptor beta chains below was sequenced from the same sample in a study of radiation and T cells in renal cell carcinoma. Profiled with immunoSEQ multiplex PCR; TCRdb holds only in-frame clones, not every one. Among 10,000 to 12,000 clones listed, over 50% were seen once. Treatment meaning: treatment-naive control, cytoreductive nephrectomy. The sequences come from tumor tissue, collected from a patient whose treatment was nephrectomy without radiotherapy. All receptors come from a man aged 35 to 55 with renal cell carcinoma.

The chain couples TRBV5-6 to TRBJ2-7; D is ambiguous. Germline CDR1 reads SGHDT; CDR2 reads YYEEEE. The V end was cut by 1 base, the J end by 0 bases, with 11 bases between. The CDR3 runs to 15 residues. The CDR3 protein is CASSLWLRSSYEQYF. The CDR3 DNA reads TGTGCCAGCAGCTTGTGGCTGCGAAGCTCCTACGAGCAGTACTTC.

This clone turned up a few times. This chain joins TRBV9 and TRBJ2-3, with D perhaps TRBD2 (6 bases). The length of the CDR3 is 15 residues. Germline loops: CDR1 SGDLS, CDR2 YYNGEE. With 3 bases removed from V and 2 bases from J, the gap between germline ends came to 13 bases. The CDR3 sequence: CASSAMDYLTDTQYF. CDR3 bases: TGTGCCAGCAGCGCCATGGACTACCTCACAGATACGCAGTATTTT.

This clone was observed a few times. The V gene is TRBV5-4, the J gene TRBJ2-5; 9 bases fit TRBD1. There are 12 residues in the CDR3. CDR1 is SGHNT and CDR2 is YYREEE in the germline V gene (reference sequence). V lost 0 bases to trimming and J lost 13 bases; unmatched junction nucleotides: 4. The CDR3 DNA reads TGTGCCAGCAGCTTGGACCGGGACAGGGTGTACTTC. Translated, it gives CASSLDRDRVYF.

The chain employs TRBV29-1 and TRBJ2-2; D may be TRBD1 (8 bases). There are 13 residues in the CDR3. Trimming removed 8 bases from V and 4 bases from J, with 14 bases in between. CDR1 SQVTM and CDR2 ANQGSEA come from the germline V gene. The CDR3 reads CSINRGGTGELFF. For the CDR3, the DNA is TGCAGCATAAACAGGGGGGGCACCGGGGAGCTGTTTTTT.

The V and J genes are TRBV27 and TRBJ1-1, with a possible D match to TRBD1 (5 bases). V gave up 2 bases and J gave up 3 bases, with 10 bases separating them. The CDR3 consists of 14 residues. CDR1 MNHEY and CDR2 SMNVEV come from the germline V gene (reference sequence). The chain's CDR3 is CASSLAGYYTEAFF. The CDR3 DNA is TGTGCCAGCAGTTTAGCAGGGTACTACACTGAAGCTTTCTTT.

This chain uses TRBV15 with TRBJ1-5; a weak D match, TRBD1 (5 bases). This CDR3 spans 14 amino acids. Trimming stripped 8 bases from V and 2 bases from J, with 13 bases between. Germline V gives CDR1 LNHNV, CDR2 YYDKDF (reference sequence). The CDR3 nucleotides read TGTGCCACCGCGGCGGGGGGTGGCAATCAGCCCCAGCATTTT. Its protein is CATAAGGGNQPQHF.

The rearrangement links TRBV5-6 to TRBJ2-5; 7 nucleotides align to TRBD1. The V and J ends lost 4 bases and 0 bases, in that order; junction bases with no gene match: 6. The CDR3 runs to 15 residues. Germline V gene sequence: CDR1 SGHDT, CDR2 YYEEEE. The DNA of the CDR3 is TGTGCCAGCAGCGGGGACAGCCTAAACCAAGAGACCCAGTACTTC. Protein product: CASSGDSLNQETQYF.

This clone has just a few counts. The chain is built from TRBV28 and TRBJ2-2, with D possibly being TRBD2 (5 bases). The CDR3 extends over 14 amino acids. Trimming pared 8 bases from V and 5 bases from J, leaving 15 bases between. Per the germline V gene, CDR1 is MDHEN and CDR2 is SYDVKM. The CDR3 loop reads CASLGTRRTGELFF. CDR3 nucleotides: TGTGCCAGCCTCGGTACTAGGCGGACCGGGGAGCTGTTTTTT.

This clone is labeled medium-sized. This chain links TRBV6-6 with TRBJ1-1, with TRBD1 matching over 8 bases. Germline CDR1 MNHNY, CDR2 SVGAGI (reference sequence). V lost 5 bases and J lost 5; bases outside the gene matches: 4. CDR3 length: 13 amino acids. For the CDR3, the DNA is TGTGCCAGCAGTAGCACAGGGGGGACTGAAGCTTTCTTT. As protein: CASSSTGGTEAFF.

The chain employs TRBV27 and TRBJ2-1; the D is unclear. V was cut by 6 bases and J by 0 bases, with 12 bases left in between. Germline CDR1 reads MNHEY; CDR2 reads SMNVEV (reference sequence). This CDR3 contains 15 residues. CDR3 region: CASSPTRSSYNEQFF. CDR3 in DNA: TGTGCCAGCAGCCCAACAAGAAGCTCCTACAATGAGCAGTTCTTC.

V is TRBV19 and J is TRBJ2-1; 12 bases agree with TRBD2. Germline assignment: CDR1 LNHDA and CDR2 SQIVND (reference sequence). The CDR3 has 15 residues. V lost 6 bases and J lost 2; bases outside the gene matches: 2. The CDR3 sequence is CASSWTSGTYNEQFF. CDR3 bases: TGTGCCAGTAGCTGGACTAGCGGGACCTACAATGAGCAGTTCTTC.

The gene calls are TRBV6-1 and TRBJ2-3; tentatively, D is TRBD2 (5 bases). The CDR3 is 15 amino acids. CDR1 is MNHNS and CDR2 is SASEGT in the germline V gene. V was cut by 6 bases and J by 3 bases, with 16 bases left in between. The CDR3 here is CASRPSILVTDTQYF. In nucleotides, the CDR3 is TGTGCCAGCAGACCCAGCATACTAGTAACAGATACGCAGTATTTT.

This chain's CDR3 is CASSDRAHTQYF. The CDR3 bases are TGTGCCAGCAGTGACAGGGCGCATACGCAGTATTTT. This chain links TRBV2 with TRBJ2-3; possibly TRBD1 for D (5 bases). From germline, CDR1 is SNHLY and CDR2 FYNNEI. V was clipped by 3 bases and J by 7 bases, with 8 bases between them. The CDR3 length is 12 residues.

The chain couples TRBV5-5 to TRBJ1-1; D is ambiguous. The germline V and J ends were trimmed by 4 bases and 10 bases, with 14 bases remaining between them. This CDR3 is 12 amino acids long. Germline V gives CDR1 SGHKS, CDR2 YYEKEE (reference sequence). CDR3 DNA: TGTGCCAGCAGCCCGAGCGGGTGGACAGCTTTCTTT. Residues: CASSPSGWTAFF.

The chain links TRBV19 to TRBJ2-1; 9 nucleotides match TRBD2. Germline CDR1 reads LNHDA; CDR2 reads SQIVND (reference sequence). CDR3 size: 14 residues. With V trimmed by 6 bases and J by 4 bases, 4 bases remained unmatched. The CDR3 bases are TGTGCCAGTAGCCCTAGCGGGGTTTACAATGAGCAGTTCTTC. The encoded protein is CASSPSGVYNEQFF.

This sequence joins TRBV21-1 and TRBJ1-2. TRBV21-1 is termed a pseudogene. The CDR3 spans 15 residues. This CDR3 reads CASSKGGEGNYGYTF. The CDR3 DNA follows: TGTGCCAGCAGCAAAGGGGGGGAAGGTAACTATGGCTACACCTTC.

This rearrangement joins TRBV19 to TRBJ2-3, with TRBD2 as a possible D gene (6 bases). From germline, CDR1 is LNHDA and CDR2 SQIVND (reference sequence). The length of the CDR3 is 14 residues. Trimming left V 3 bases short and J 6 bases short, with 13 bases between. DNA for the CDR3: TGTGCCAGTAGTATTCACGCGGGATCGGATACGCAGTATTTT. Translation gives CASSIHAGSDTQYF.

The chain is built from TRBV25-1 and TRBJ1-3; 8 bases line up with TRBD1. After removal of 4 bases from V and 3 bases from J, the junction contained 5 bases not matched to a gene. The CDR3 contains 15 residues. Germline-derived CDR1 and CDR2 are MGHDK and SYGVNS. CDR3: CASSGTGTGGNTIYF. CDR3 nucleotide sequence: TGTGCCAGCAGTGGGACAGGGACAGGTGGAAACACCATATATTTT.

The J gene is TRBJ2-3, the V gene TRBV7-2, with TRBD2 matching over 7 bases. V gave up 1 base and J gave up 5 bases; unmatched junction bases: 6. Germline V gives CDR1 SGHTA, CDR2 FQGNSA. This CDR3 has 15 residues. DNA of the CDR3: TGTGCCAGCAGCTTAGGGTCTAGCGGAGGAGATACGCAGTATTTT. Translated: CASSLGSSGGDTQYF.

The V and J genes are TRBV27 and TRBJ1-2, with D maybe TRBD1 (5 bases). The V end was cut by 7 bases, the J end by 7 bases, with 19 bases between. The CDR3 is 14 residues long. The germline V gene encodes CDR1 MNHEY and CDR2 SMNVEV (reference sequence). Here the CDR3 DNA reads TGTGCCAGCACCTCTACGAGGGGAGGGGTTGGCTACACCTTC. It is translated as CASTSTRGGVGYTF.